One and the same sample provided the 8 T cell receptor beta chains below, sequenced in a study of cytomegalovirus exposure and HLA in healthy donors. Clones were sequenced by immunoSEQ multiplex PCR, and TCRdb holds only the in-frame ones, with some missing. The sample yields 130,000 or so clones, 70% to 90% seen once. Sequenced material: PBMCs. These receptor sequences come from a woman between 18 and 30 years old in good health and CMV-seronegative.

The chain combines TRBV28 with TRBJ2-7; D unresolved. Trimming removed 5 bases at V and 0 bases at J, with 8 bases between. This CDR3 spans 13 amino acids. Per germline, CDR1 MDHEN and CDR2 SYDVKM. CDR3 in amino acids: CASSTYSSYEQYF. The CDR3 bases are TGTGCCAGCAGTACCTACAGCTCCTACGAGCAGTACTTC.

V gene TRBV7-6 combines with J gene TRBJ2-1; D is uncertain. Per germline, CDR1 SGHVS and CDR2 FNYEAQ. CDR3 length equals 15 residues. The ends were cut back, 2 bases at V and 2 bases at J, with 10 bases in the middle. CDR3 loop: CASSLRVGTYNEQFF. CDR3 in DNA: TGTGCCAGCAGCTTACGGGTGGGTACCTACAATGAGCAGTTCTTC.

V usage is TRBV7-9 and J usage is TRBJ2-7; perhaps TRBD2 as D (6 bases). Germline V CDR1 and CDR2: SEHNR, FQNEAQ (reference sequence). The ends were cut back, 1 base at V and 1 base at J, with 8 bases in the middle. The CDR3 consists of 14 residues. The CDR3 sequence is CASSLDAGSYEQYF. CDR3 nucleotides: TGTGCCAGCAGCTTAGACGCGGGGTCCTACGAGCAGTACTTC.

This CDR3 reads CSVGPAGTDTQYF. In nucleotides, the CDR3 is TGCAGCGTTGGCCCCGCGGGCACAGATACGCAGTATTTT. This chain links TRBV29-1 with TRBJ2-3; no definite D call. Germline loops: CDR1 SQVTM, CDR2 ANQGSEA. The CDR3 sequence is 13 residues long. Deletions cut 4 bases from V and 1 base from J, with 9 bases between.

The V gene is TRBV30, the J gene TRBJ1-1, with 7 bases aligning to TRBD1. The length of the CDR3 is 14 residues. J gave up 4 bases and V 3 bases, and 8 bases lay outside the gene matches. The germline gives CDR1 GTSNPN, CDR2 SVGIG (reference sequence). The CDR3, as DNA: TGTGCCTGGAGCCCGGAGACAGGGTTCACTGAAGCTTTCTTT. Its protein is CAWSPETGFTEAFF.

V is TRBV18 and J is TRBJ2-3; 7 bases match TRBD2. The CDR3 has 15 amino acids. Unmatched junction bases numbered 7, after V lost 5 bases and J lost 2 bases. CDR1 is KGHSH and CDR2 is LQKENI in the germline V gene. The CDR3 sequence: CASSDQAGPTDTQYF. The DNA of the CDR3 is TGTGCCAGCTCAGACCAAGCGGGGCCCACAGATACGCAGTATTTT.

V usage is TRBV6-1 and J usage is TRBJ2-7; 8 nucleotides match TRBD1. Germline V gene lookup returns CDR1 MNHNS and CDR2 SASEGT. The CDR3 is 15 amino acids. Losses at the gene ends were 6 bases for V and 4 bases for J; bases not matched to a gene: 11. The CDR3 DNA sequence: TGTGCCAGCAGAACCAACAGGGGGACTTGGTACGAGCAGTACTTC. Translated, it gives CASRTNRGTWYEQYF.

This sequence joins TRBV30 and TRBJ2-7, with 8 bases that match TRBD1. The length of the CDR3 is 14 residues. The trim removed 3 bases at V and 2 bases at J, leaving 6 bases unmatched. In germline, CDR1 is GTSNPN, CDR2 SVGIG (reference sequence). CDR3 bases: TGTGCCTGGAGCACCCCGACAGGGGCCTACGAGCAGTACTTC. Residues: CAWSTPTGAYEQYF.